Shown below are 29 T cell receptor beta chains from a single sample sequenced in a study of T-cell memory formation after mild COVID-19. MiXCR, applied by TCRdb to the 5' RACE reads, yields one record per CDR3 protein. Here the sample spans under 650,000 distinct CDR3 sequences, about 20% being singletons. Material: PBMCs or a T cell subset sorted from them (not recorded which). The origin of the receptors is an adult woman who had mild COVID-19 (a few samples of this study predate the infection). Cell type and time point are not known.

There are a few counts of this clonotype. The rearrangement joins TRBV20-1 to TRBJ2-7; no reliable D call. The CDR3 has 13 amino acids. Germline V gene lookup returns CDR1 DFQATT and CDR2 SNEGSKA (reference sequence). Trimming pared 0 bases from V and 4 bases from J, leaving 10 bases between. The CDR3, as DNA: TGCAGTGCTAGAGATACCCAAACATACGAGCAGTACTTC. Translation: CSARDTQTYEQYF.

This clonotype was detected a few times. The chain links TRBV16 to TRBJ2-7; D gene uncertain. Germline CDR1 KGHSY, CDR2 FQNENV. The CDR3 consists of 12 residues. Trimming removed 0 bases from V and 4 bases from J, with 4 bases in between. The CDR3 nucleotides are TGTGCCAGCAGCCAATCCCGATACGAGCAGTACTTC. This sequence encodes CASSQSRYEQYF. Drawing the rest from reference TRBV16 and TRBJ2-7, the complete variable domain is GEEVAQTPKHLVRGEGQKAKLYCAPIKGHSYVFWYQQVLKNEFKFLISFQNENVFDETGMPKERFSAKCLPNSPCSLEIQATKLEDSAVYFCASSQSRYEQYFGPGTRLTVT.

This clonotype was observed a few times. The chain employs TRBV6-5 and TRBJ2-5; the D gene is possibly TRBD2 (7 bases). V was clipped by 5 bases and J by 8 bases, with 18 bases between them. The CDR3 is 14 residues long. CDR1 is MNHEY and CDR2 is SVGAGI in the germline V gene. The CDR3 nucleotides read TGTGCCAGCAGTCAAGGGGGGGCTAGTCTCACCCAGTACTTC. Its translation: CASSQGGASLTQYF.

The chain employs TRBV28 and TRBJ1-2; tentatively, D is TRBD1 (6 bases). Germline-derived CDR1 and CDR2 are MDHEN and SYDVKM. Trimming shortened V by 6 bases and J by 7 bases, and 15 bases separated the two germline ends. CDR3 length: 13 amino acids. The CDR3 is CASSSTGLGGYTF. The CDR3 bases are TGTGCCAGCAGCTCCACAGGGTTGGGTGGCTACACCTTC.

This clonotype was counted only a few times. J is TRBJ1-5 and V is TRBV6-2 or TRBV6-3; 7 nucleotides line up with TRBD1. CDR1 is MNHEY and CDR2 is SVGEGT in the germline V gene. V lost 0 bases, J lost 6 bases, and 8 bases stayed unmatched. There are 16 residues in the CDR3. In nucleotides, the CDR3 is TGTGCCAGCAGTTACTCGTGGGGGCAGGGGGGTCAGCCCCAGCATTTT. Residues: CASSYSWGQGGQPQHF.

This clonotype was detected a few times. The CDR3 DNA follows: TGCGCCAGCAGTCATTGTAGAGAACGGGGGACTGGGCCTGGGGCCAACGTCCTGACTTTC. Translating it yields CASSHCRERGTGPGANVLTF. The chain carries TRBV23-1 and TRBJ2-6, with D perhaps TRBD2 (6 bases). TRBV23-1 is an ORF for which the function is uncertain. Trimming cost V 3 bases and J 2 bases, with 23 bases left between them. The CDR3 has 20 amino acids.

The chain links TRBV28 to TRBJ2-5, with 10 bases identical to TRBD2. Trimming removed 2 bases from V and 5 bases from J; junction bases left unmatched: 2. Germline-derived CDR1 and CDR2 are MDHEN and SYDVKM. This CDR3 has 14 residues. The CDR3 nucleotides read TGTGCCAGCAGTTTACTAGCGGGAGATGAGACCCAGTACTTC. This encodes CASSLLAGDETQYF. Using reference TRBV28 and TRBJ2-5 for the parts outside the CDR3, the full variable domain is DVKVTQSSRYLVKRTGEKVFLECVQDMDHENMFWYRQDPGLGLRLIYFSYDVKMKEKGDIPEGYSVSREKKERFSLILESASTNQTSMYLCASSLLAGDETQYFGPGTRLLVL.

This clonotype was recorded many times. CDR3 in DNA: TGTGCCAGCAGCCGCTCGGTTGGCTACGAGCAGTACTTC. It codes for CASSRSVGYEQYF. The chain carries TRBV5-5 and TRBJ2-7; the D is unclear. Germline V gene lookup returns CDR1 SGHKS and CDR2 YYEKEE (reference sequence). Deletions cut 4 bases from V and 3 bases from J, with 11 bases between. The CDR3 extends over 13 amino acids.

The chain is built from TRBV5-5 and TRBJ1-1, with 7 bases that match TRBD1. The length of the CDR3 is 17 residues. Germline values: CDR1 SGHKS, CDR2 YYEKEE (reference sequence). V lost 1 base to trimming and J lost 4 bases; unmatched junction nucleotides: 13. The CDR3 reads CASSLFLQQGRGTEAFF. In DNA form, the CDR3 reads TGTGCCAGCAGCTTGTTTCTCCAACAGGGGAGAGGCACTGAAGCTTTCTTT.

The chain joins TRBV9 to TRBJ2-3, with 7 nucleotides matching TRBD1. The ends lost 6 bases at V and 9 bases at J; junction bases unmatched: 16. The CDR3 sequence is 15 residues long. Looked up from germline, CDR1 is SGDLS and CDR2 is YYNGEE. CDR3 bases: TGTGCCAGCAACCGGGGCAGGGGGTTAGGATGGACGCAGTATTTT. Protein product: CASNRGRGLGWTQYF. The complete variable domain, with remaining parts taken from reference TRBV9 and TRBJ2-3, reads DSGVTQTPKHLITATGQRVTLRCSPRSGDLSVYWYQQSLDQGLQFLIQYYNGEERAKGNILERFSAQQFPDLHSELNLSSLELGDSALYFCASNRGRGLGWTQYFGPGTRLTVL.

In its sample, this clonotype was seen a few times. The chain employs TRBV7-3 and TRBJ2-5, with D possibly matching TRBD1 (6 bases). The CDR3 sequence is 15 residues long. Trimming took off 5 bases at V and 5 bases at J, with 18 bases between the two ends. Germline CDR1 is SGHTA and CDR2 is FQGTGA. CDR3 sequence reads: CASSAQGLGVETQYF. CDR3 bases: TGTGCCAGCAGCGCTCAGGGGTTAGGGGTTGAGACCCAGTACTTC.

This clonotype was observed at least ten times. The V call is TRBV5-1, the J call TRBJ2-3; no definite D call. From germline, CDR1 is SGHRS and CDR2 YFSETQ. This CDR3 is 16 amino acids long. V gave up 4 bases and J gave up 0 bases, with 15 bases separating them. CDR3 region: CASSPTRSPSTDTQYF. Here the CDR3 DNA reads TGCGCCAGCAGCCCTACAAGAAGTCCTAGCACAGATACGCAGTATTTT. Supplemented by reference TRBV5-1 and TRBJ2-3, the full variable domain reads KAGVTQTPRYLIKTRGQQVTLSCSPISGHRSVSWYQQTPGQGLQFLFEYFSETQRNKGNFPGRFSGRQFSNSRSEMNVSTLELGDSALYLCASSPTRSPSTDTQYFGPGTRLTVL.

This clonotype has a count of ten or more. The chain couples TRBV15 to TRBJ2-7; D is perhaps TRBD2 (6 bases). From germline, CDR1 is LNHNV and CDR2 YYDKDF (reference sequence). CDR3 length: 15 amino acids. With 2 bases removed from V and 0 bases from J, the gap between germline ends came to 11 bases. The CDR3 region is CATSRPSEGSYEQYF. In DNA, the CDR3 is TGTGCCACCAGCAGACCTAGCGAGGGCTCCTACGAGCAGTACTTC.

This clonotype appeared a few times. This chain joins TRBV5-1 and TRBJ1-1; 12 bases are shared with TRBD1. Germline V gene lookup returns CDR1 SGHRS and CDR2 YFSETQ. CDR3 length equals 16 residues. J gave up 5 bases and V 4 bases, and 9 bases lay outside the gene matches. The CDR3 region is CASSALTGQGATEAFF. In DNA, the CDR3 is TGCGCCAGCAGCGCACTGACGGGACAGGGGGCGACTGAAGCTTTCTTT.

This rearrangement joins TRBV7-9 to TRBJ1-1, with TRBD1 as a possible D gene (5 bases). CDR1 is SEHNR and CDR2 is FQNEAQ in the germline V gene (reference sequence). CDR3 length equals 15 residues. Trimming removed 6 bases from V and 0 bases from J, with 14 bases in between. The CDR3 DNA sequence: TGTGCCAGCAGTCCTCACCGGGGGGTGAACACTGAAGCTTTCTTT. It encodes CASSPHRGVNTEAFF.

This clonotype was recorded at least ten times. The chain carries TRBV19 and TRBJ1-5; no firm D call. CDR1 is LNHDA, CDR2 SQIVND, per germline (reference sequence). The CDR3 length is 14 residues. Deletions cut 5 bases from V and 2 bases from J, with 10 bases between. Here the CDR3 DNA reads TGTGCCAGTAGTCCCCGAGGAGGCAATCAGCCCCAGCATTTT. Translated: CASSPRGGNQPQHF.

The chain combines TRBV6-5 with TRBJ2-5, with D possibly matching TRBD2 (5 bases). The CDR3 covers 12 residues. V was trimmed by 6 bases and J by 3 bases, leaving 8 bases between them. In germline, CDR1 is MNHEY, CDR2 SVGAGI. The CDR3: CASRVGEETQYF. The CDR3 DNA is TGTGCCAGCAGGGTGGGAGAAGAGACCCAGTACTTC.

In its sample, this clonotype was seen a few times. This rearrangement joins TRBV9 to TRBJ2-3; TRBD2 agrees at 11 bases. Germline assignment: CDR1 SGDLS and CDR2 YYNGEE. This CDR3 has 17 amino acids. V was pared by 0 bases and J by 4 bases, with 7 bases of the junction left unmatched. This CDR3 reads CASSVDLAGGPADTQYF. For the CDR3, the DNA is TGTGCCAGCAGCGTAGACTTAGCGGGGGGGCCGGCAGATACGCAGTATTTT.

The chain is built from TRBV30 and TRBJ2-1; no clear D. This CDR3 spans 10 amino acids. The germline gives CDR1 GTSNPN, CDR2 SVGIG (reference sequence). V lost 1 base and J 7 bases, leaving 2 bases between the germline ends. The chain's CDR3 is CAWSDNEQFF. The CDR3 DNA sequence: TGTGCCTGGAGTGATAATGAGCAGTTCTTC.

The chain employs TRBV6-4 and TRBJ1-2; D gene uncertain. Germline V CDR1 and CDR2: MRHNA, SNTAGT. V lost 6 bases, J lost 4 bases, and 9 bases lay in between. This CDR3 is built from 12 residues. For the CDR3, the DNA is TGTGCCAGCAGAGAAGAATTCTATGGCTACACCTTC. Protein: CASREEFYGYTF.

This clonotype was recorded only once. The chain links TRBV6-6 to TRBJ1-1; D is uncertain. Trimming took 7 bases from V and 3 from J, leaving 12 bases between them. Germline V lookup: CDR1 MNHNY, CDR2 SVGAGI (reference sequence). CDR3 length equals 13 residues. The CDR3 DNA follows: TGTGCCAGCAAAGACGGAGGTGACACTGAAGCTTTCTTT. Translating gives CASKDGGDTEAFF.

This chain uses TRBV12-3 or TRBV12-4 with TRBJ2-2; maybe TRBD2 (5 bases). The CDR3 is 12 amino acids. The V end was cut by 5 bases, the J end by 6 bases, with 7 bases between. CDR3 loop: CASSQRPGELFF. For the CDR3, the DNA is TGTGCCAGCAGTCAGCGGCCCGGGGAGCTGTTTTTT.

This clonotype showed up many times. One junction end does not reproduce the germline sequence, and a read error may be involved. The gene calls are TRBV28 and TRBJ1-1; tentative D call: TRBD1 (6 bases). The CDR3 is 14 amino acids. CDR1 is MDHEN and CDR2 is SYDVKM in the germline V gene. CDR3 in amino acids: CASRGVALGADAFF. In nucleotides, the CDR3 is TGTGCCAGCAGAGGAGTGGCTCTGGGGGCTGACGCTTTCTTT.

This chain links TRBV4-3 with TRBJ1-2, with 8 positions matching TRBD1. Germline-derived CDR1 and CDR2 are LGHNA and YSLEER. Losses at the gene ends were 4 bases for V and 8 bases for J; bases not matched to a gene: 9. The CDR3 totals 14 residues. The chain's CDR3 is CASSRGTDRGGYTF. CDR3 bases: TGCGCCAGCAGCCGGGGGACTGACAGGGGCGGCTACACCTTC.

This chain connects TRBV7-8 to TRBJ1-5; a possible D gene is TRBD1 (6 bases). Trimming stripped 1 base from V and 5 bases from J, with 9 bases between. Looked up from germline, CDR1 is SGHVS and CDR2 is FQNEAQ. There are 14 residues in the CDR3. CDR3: CASSLEDSHQPQHF. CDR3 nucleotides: TGTGCCAGCAGCTTAGAGGACAGTCATCAGCCCCAGCATTTT.

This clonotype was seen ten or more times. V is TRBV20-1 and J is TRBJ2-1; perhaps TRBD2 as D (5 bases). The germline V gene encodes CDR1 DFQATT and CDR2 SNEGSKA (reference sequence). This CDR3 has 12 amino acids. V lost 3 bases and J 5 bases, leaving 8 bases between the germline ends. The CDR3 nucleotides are TGCAGTGCTAGCTCGAGGGACAATGAGCAGTTCTTC. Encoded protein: CSASSRDNEQFF.

CDR3 region: CASSSTGTGELPKYF. The CDR3 bases are TGTGCCAGCAGTTCCACCGGGACAGGAGAACTACCGAAGTACTTC. This rearrangement joins TRBV6-2 or TRBV6-3 to TRBJ2-7; 8 bases map to TRBD1. The CDR3 runs 15 residues. The germline V gene encodes CDR1 MNHEY and CDR2 SVGEGT. V lost 4 bases and J lost 11; bases outside the gene matches: 16.

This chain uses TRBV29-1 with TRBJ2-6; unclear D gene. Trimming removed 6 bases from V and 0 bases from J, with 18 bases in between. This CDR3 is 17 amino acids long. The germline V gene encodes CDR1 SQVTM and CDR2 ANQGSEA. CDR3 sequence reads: CSVHSKKASSGANVLTF. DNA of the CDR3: TGCAGCGTGCACTCCAAAAAAGCAAGCTCTGGGGCCAACGTCCTGACTTTC. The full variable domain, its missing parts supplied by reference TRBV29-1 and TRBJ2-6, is SAVISQKPSRDICQRGTSLTIQCQVDSQVTMMFWYRQQPGQSLTLIATANQGSEATYESGFVIDKFPISRPNLTFSTLTVSNMSPEDSSIYLCSVHSKKASSGANVLTFGAGSRLTVL.

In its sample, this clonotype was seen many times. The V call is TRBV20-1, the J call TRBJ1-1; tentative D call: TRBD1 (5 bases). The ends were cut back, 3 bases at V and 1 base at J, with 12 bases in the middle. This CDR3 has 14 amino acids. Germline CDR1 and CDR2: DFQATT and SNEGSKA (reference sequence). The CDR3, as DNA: TGCAGTGCTAGGGGGGTACCACCGAACACTGAAGCTTTCTTT. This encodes CSARGVPPNTEAFF.